Given below is one T cell receptor beta chain in context. The sample is drawn from a study of T cells of healthy individuals. The germline V and J ends were trimmed by 4 bases and 2 bases, with 20 bases remaining between them. The germline V gene encodes CDR1 GTSNPN and CDR2 SVGIG (reference sequence). This CDR3 comprises 16 residues. TCRdb fed the 5' RACE reads into MiXCR, producing one record per CDR3 protein. The table lists 100,000 or so distinct CDR3 sequences, around 17% of them singletons. This TCR derives from a human donor in good health. The chain employs TRBV30 and TRBJ1-2, with D hard to call. The CDR3 DNA sequence: TGTGCCTGGAACGCGGGGTTTGTTGAGGCGAACTATGGCTACACCTTC. Encoded protein: CAWNAGFVEANYGYTF.